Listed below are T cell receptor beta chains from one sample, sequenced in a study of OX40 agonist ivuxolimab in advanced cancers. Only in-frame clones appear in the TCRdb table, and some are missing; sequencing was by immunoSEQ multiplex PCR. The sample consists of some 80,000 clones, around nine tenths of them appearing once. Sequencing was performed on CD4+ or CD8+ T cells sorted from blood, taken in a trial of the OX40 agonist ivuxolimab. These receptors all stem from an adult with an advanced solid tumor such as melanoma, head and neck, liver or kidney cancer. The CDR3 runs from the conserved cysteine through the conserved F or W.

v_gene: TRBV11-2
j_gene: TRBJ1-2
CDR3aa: CASSKSLIRGRDGYTF

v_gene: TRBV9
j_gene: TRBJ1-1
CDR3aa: CASSSPTGGAMFTEAFF

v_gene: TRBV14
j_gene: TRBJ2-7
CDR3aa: CASSQIQGGRYEQYF

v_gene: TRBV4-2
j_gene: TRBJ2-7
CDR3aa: CASSQGSSAAYEQYF

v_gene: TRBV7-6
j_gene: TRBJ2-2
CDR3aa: CASRKGTGDEGELFF

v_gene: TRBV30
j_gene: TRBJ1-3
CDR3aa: CAWSPPGDLRWLRNTIYF

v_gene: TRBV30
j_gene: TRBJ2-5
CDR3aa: CAWSVLGKAQETQYF

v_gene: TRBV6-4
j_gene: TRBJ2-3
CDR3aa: CATPITSGRCATQYF

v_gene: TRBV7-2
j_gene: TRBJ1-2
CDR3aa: CASSLPPITGGGYTF

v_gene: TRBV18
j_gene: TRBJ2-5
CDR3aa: CASSPFRAGPAETQYF

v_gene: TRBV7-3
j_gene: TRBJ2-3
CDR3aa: CASSLTVGTDTQYF

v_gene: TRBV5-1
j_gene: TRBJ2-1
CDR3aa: CASSPPISGGASEQFF

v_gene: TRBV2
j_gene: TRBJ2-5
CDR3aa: CASSKRGQETQYF

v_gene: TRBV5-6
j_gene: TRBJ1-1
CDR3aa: CASSLLEISHVTEAFF

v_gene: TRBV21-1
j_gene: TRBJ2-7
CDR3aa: CASSRGHTPAYEQYF

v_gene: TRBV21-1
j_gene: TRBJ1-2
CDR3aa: CASSPNGTHRERAYGYTF

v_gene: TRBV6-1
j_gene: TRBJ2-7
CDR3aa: CASSRGYEQYF

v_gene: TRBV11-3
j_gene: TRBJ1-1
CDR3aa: CANGKDRAVTEAFF

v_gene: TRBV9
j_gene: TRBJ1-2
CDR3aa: CASSAPELGYGYTF

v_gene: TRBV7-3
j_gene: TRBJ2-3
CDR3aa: CASSRRQSGDTQYF

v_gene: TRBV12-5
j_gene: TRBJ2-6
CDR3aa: CASGHRGSLSGANVLTF

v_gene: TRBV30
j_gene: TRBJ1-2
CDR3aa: CAWSLGINYGYTF

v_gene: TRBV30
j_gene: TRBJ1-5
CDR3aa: CAWSVDRERQPQHF

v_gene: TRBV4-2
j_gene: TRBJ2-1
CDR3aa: CASSQDTGLVYNEQFF

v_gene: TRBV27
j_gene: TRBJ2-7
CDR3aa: CASSWSGVGTLSYEQYF

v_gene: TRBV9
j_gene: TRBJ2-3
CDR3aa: CASSGGQFDTQYF

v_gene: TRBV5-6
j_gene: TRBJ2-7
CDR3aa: CASSFRDRDFYEQYF

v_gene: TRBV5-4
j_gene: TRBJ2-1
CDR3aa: CASSLETALSEQFF

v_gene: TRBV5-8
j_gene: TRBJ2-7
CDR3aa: CASNKRGDSYEQYF

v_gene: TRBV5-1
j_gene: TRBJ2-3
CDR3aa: CASSLGSGRSSTDTQYF

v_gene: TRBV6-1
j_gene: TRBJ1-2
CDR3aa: CASSAEGIGYGYTF

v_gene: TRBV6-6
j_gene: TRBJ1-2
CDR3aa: CASADPTNYGYTF